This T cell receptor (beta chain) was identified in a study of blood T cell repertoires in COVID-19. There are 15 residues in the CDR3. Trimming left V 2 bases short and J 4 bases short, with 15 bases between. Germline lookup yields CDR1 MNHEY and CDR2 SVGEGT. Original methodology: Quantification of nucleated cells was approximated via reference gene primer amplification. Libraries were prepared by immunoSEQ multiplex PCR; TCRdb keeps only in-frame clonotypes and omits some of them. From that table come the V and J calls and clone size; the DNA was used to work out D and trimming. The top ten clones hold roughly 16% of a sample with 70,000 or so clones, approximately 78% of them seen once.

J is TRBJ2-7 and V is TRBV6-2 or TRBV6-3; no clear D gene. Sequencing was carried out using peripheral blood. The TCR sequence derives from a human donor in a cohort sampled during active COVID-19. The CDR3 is CASSYDPEFRYEQYF. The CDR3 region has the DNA TGTGCCAGCAGTTACGATCCGGAGTTTCGATACGAGCAGTACTTC.